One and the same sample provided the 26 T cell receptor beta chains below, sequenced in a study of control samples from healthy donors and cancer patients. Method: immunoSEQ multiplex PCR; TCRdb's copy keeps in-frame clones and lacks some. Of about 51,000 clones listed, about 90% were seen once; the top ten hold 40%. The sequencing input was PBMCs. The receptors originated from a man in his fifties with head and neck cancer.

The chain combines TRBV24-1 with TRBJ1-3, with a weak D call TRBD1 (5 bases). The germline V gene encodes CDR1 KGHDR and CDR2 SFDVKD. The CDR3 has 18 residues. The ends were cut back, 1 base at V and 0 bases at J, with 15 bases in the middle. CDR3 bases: TGTGCCACCAGTGATTTTGTTGGGGGGTCCCCCTCTGGAAACACCATATATTTT. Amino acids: CATSDFVGGSPSGNTIYF.

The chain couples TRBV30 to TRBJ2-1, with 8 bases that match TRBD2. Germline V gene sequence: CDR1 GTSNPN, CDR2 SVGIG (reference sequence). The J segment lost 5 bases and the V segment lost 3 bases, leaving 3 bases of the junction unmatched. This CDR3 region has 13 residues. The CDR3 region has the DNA TGTGCCTGGAGGATTAGCGGGAACAATGAGCAGTTCTTC. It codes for CAWRISGNNEQFF.

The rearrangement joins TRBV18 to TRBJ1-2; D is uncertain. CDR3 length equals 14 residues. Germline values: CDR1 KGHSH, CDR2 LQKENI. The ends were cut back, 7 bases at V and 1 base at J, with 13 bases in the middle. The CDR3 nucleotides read TGTGCCAGCTTCACCGGGGAGAATAACTATGGCTACACCTTC. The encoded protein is CASFTGENNYGYTF. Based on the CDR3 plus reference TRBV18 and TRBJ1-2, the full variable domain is NAGVMQNPRHLVRRRGQEARLRCSPMKGHSHVYWYRQLPEEGLKFMVYLQKENIIDESGMPKERFSAEFPKEGPSILRIQQVVRGDSAAYFCASFTGENNYGYTFGSGTRLTVV.

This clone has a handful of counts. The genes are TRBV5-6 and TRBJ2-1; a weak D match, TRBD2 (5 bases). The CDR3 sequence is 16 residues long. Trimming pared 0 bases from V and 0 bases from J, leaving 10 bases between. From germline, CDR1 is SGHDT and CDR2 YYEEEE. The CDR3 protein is CASSLATGNSYNEQFF. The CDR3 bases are TGTGCCAGCAGCTTGGCCACGGGGAACTCCTACAATGAGCAGTTCTTC.

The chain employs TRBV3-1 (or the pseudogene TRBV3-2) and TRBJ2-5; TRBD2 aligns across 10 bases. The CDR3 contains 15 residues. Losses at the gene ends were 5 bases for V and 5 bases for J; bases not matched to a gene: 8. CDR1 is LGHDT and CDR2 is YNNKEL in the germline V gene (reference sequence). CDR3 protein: CASSSQREGPETQYF. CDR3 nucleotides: TGTGCCAGCAGCTCCCAGCGGGAGGGCCCGGAGACCCAGTACTTC.

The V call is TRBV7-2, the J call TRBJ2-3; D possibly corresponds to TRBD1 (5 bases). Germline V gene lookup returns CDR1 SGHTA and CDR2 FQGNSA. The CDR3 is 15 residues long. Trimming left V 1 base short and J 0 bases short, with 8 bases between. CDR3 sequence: CASSLVGASTDTQYF. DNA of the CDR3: TGTGCCAGCAGCTTAGTTGGGGCTAGCACAGATACGCAGTATTTT.

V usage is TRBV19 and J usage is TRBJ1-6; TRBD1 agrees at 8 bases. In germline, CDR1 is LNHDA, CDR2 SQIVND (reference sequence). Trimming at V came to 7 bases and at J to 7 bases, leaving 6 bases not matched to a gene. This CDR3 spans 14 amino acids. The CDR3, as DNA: TGTGCCAGTACGTGGGACAGGAGAAATTCACCCCTCCACTTT. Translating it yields CASTWDRRNSPLHF.

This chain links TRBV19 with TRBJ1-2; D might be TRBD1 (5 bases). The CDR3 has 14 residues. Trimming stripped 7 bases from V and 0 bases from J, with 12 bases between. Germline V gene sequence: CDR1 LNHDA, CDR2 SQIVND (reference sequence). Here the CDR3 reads CASNKQGSNYGYTF. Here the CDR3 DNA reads TGTGCCAGTAATAAGCAGGGATCTAACTATGGCTACACCTTC.

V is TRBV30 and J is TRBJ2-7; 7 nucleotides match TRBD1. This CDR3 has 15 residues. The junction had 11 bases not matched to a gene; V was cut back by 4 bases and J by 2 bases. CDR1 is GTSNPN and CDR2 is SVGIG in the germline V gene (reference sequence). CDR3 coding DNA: TGTGCCTGGAAAAGAGGGGGCAGGGAACCCTACGAGCAGTACTTC. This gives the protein CAWKRGGREPYEQYF.

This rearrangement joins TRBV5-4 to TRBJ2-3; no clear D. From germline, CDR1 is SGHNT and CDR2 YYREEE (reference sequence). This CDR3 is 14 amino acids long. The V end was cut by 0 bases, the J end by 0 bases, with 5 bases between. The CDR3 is CASSLGTSTDTQYF. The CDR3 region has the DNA TGTGCCAGCAGCTTGGGAACCAGCACAGATACGCAGTATTTT.

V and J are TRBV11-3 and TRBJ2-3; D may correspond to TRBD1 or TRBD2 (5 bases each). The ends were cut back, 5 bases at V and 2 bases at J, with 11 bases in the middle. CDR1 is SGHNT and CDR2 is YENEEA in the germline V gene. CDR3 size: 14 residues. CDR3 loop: CASSPRDLTDTQYF. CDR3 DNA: TGTGCCAGCAGCCCTCGGGACCTCACAGATACGCAGTATTTT.

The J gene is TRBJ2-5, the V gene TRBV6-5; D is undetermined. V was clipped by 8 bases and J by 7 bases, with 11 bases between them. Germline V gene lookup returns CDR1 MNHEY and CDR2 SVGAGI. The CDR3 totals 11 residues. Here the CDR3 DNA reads TGTGCCAGCCAAAGATATGGGACCCAGTACTTC. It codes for CASQRYGTQYF.

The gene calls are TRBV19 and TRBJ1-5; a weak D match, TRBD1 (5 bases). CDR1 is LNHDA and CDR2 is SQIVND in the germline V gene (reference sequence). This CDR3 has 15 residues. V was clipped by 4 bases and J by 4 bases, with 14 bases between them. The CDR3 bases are TGTGCCAGTAGTAGCTCCTGGACACTTAATCAGCCCCAGCATTTT. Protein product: CASSSSWTLNQPQHF.

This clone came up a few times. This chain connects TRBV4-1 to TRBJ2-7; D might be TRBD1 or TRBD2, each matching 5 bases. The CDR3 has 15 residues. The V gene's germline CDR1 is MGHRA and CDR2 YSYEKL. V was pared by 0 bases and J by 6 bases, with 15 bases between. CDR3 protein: CASSQDAVWGREQYF. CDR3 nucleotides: TGCGCCAGCAGCCAAGATGCCGTTTGGGGACGCGAGCAGTACTTC.

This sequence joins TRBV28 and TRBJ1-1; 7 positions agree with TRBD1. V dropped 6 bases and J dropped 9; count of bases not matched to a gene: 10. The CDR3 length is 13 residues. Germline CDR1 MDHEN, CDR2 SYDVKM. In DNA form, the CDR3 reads TGTGCCAGCAGCCCGGGACAGTGGAATAAAGCTTTCTTT. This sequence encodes CASSPGQWNKAFF.

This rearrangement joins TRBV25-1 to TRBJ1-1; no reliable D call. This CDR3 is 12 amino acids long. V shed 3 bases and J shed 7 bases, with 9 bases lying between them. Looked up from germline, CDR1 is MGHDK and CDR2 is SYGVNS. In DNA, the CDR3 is TGTGCCAGCAGTGAGGCGGACGGTGAAGCTTTCTTT. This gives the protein CASSEADGEAFF.

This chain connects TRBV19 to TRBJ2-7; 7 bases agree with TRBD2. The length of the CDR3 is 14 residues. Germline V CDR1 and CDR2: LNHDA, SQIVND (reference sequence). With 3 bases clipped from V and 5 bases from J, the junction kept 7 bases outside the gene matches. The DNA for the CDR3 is TGTGCCAGTAGTATTGGGTGGCGGGAGAACGAGCAGTACTTC. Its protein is CASSIGWRENEQYF.

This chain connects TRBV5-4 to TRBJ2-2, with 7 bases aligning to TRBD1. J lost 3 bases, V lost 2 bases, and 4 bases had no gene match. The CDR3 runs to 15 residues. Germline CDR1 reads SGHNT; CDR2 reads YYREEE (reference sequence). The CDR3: CASSFFDRDTGELFF. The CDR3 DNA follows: TGTGCCAGCAGCTTTTTCGACAGGGACACCGGGGAGCTGTTTTTT.

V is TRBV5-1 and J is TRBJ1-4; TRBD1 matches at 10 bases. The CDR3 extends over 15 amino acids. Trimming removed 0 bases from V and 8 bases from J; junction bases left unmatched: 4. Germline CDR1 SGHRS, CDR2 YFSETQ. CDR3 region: CASSLEGTGDEKLFF. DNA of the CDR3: TGCGCCAGCAGCTTGGAAGGGACAGGGGACGAAAAACTGTTTTTT.

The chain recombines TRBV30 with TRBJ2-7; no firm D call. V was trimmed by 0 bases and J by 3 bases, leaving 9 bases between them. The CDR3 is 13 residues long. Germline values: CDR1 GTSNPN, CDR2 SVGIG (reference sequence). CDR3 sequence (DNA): TGTGCCTGGAGTGTCGGGCCGGACTACGAGCAGTACTTC. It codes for CAWSVGPDYEQYF.

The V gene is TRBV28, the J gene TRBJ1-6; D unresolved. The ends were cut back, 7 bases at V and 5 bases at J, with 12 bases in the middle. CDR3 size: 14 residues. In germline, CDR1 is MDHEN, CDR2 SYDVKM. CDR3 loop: CASTPPVNNSPLHF. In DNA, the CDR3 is TGTGCCAGCACCCCCCCAGTAAATAATTCACCCCTCCACTTT.

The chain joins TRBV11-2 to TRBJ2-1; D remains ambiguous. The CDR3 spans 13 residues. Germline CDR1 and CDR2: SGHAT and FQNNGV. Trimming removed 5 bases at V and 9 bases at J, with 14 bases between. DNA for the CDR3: TGTGCCAGCAGCCCCCTAGGAGATGGTGAGCAGTTCTTC. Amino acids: CASSPLGDGEQFF.

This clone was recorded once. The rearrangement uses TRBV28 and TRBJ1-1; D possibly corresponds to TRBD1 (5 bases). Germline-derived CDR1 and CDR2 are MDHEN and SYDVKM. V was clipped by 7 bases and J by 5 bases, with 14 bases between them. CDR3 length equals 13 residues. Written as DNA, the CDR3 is TGTGCCAGCATGGGGGAGTCTCGAACTGAAGCTTTCTTT. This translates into CASMGESRTEAFF. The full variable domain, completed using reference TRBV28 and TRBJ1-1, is DVKVTQSSRYLVKRTGEKVFLECVQDMDHENMFWYRQDPGLGLRLIYFSYDVKMKEKGDIPEGYSVSREKKERFSLILESASTNQTSMYLCASMGESRTEAFFGQGTRLTVV.

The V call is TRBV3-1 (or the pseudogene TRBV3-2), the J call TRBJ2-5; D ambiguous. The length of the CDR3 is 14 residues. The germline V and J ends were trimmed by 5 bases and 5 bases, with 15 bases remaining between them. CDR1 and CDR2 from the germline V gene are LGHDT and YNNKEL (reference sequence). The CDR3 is CASSSGRLGETQYF. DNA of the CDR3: TGTGCCAGCAGCTCTGGCAGGTTAGGGGAGACCCAGTACTTC.

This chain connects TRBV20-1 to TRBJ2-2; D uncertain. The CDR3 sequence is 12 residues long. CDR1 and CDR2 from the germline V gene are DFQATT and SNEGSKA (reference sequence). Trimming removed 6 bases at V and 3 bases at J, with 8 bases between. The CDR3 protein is CSASKDTGELFF. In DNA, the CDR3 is TGCAGTGCAAGTAAAGACACCGGGGAGCTGTTTTTT.

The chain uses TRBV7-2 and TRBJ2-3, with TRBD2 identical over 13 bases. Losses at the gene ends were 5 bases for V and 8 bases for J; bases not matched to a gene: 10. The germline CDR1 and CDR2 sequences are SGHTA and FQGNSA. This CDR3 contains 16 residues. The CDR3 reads CASSQGLAGTLGTQYF. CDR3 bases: TGTGCCAGCAGCCAGGGACTAGCGGGGACCCTCGGTACGCAGTATTTT. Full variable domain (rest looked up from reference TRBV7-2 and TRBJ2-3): GAGVSQSPSNKVTEKGKDVELRCDPISGHTALYWYRQSLGQGLEFLIYFQGNSAPDKSGLPSDRFSAERTGGSVSTLTIQRTQQEDSAVYLCASSQGLAGTLGTQYFGPGTRLTVL.